The rows below give T cell receptor beta chains drawn from one sample of a study of T-cell reconstitution after alpha-beta-depleted transplantation in children. TCRdb independently ran MiXCR on the PCR reads; one entry per CDR3 protein. Seen here are about a million distinct CDR3 sequences, about 30% observed once, and the top ten hold 28%. The specimen was PBMCs, mostly from graft donor cells, collected 360 days after TCRalphabeta/CD19-depleted stem cell transplant. Receptor source: a boy younger than two who had a stem cell transplant for SCID, so the T cells may come from the graft donor. The CDR3 runs from the conserved cysteine through the conserved F or W.

cdr3_aa	v_call	j_call
CASSLVLAGGYGYTF	TRBV7-2	TRBJ1-2
CSASGTGGPWGEQYF	TRBV20-1	TRBJ2-7
CASSDAPRRGGRDTQYF	TRBV6-4	TRBJ2-3
CASSYEGSYTTTDTQYF	TRBV6-5	TRBJ2-3
CATSDIARGPGELFF	TRBV24-1	TRBJ2-2
CSVESANTGELFF	TRBV29-1	TRBJ2-2
CSAREREVPDTQYF	TRBV20-1	TRBJ2-3
CSARPGQEQLETQYF	TRBV20-1	TRBJ2-5
CASSLAGAPGQKLFF	TRBV12-3/TRBV12-4	TRBJ1-4
CASSLVGGGPRTDTQYF	TRBV7-2	TRBJ2-3
CASSLVIASGYNEQFF	TRBV7-6	TRBJ2-1
CASSTSVGNEQFF	TRBV6-5	TRBJ2-1
CASSGSQGPFHEQYF	TRBV5-1	TRBJ2-7
CASSPQEGVPETQYF	TRBV9	TRBJ2-5
CASSHPVGELFF	TRBV3-1	TRBJ2-2
CASSLRDRATKLFF	TRBV12-3/TRBV12-4	TRBJ1-4
CSAREIGQGSPEQYF	TRBV20-1	TRBJ2-7
CASSQIPQGGTGASYNEQFF	TRBV4-3	TRBJ2-1
CASRTPGGSGEAFF	TRBV12-3/TRBV12-4	TRBJ1-1
CSATSGGVNGANVLTF	TRBV20-1	TRBJ2-6
CSAGQGTSYNEQFF	TRBV29-1	TRBJ2-1
CASSPRLAGGPGTGELFF	TRBV6-1	TRBJ2-2
CSARLGDGGGGEQYF	TRBV20-1	TRBJ2-7
CASRPDGHEQYF	TRBV11-2	TRBJ2-7
CASSFEGIGELFF	TRBV12-3/TRBV12-4	TRBJ2-2
CASSPRTEYRGTQYF	TRBV27	TRBJ2-5
CASSWPGTNNEQFF	TRBV28	TRBJ2-1
CASSKEQGSPLHF	TRBV12-3/TRBV12-4	TRBJ1-6
CASSHWTGFNEQFF	TRBV3-1	TRBJ2-1
CASSLEVPVSGNTIYF	TRBV7-9	TRBJ1-3
CASSRSRQGTDTQYF	TRBV5-1	TRBJ2-3
CASSPSPGTGERGYGYTF	TRBV7-8	TRBJ1-2
CSAQLAVGYNEQFF	TRBV20-1	TRBJ2-1
CSATSGGGYEQYF	TRBV29-1	TRBJ2-7
CASSQLGGRGEQFF	TRBV4-1	TRBJ2-1
CSASQGPGAFF	TRBV20-1	TRBJ1-1
CASSSTLAGGPNEQFF	TRBV12-3/TRBV12-4	TRBJ2-1
CASSSSGPIYNEQFF	TRBV5-5	TRBJ2-1
CASRWAGGSYQETQYF	TRBV28	TRBJ2-5
CASSASGATNEKLFF	TRBV12-3/TRBV12-4	TRBJ1-4
CASSLEWWGQETQYF	TRBV5-1	TRBJ2-5
CASSQERSTANEKLFF	TRBV3-1	TRBJ1-4
CSVSSTGYTEAFF	TRBV29-1	TRBJ1-1
CASSGAGGTYFNEQFF	TRBV9	TRBJ2-1
CASSQDVVGEGHQPQHF	TRBV4-2	TRBJ1-5
CASSKADGAWEQYF	TRBV21-1	TRBJ2-7
CASSQGGTGNYEQYF	TRBV12-3/TRBV12-4	TRBJ2-7
CASSLVATEETQYF	TRBV5-1	TRBJ2-5
CASSPDAGAGGYTF	TRBV12-3/TRBV12-4	TRBJ1-2
CASSLVTGTATDTQYF	TRBV5-1	TRBJ2-3
CASSLDPGPIFSEQYF	TRBV28	TRBJ2-7
CASSFGLAGAAYNEQFF	TRBV7-9	TRBJ2-1
CATSPGAQRTQYF	TRBV24-1	TRBJ2-3
CASSFGQASGETQYF	TRBV7-9	TRBJ2-5
CASSYVASGVGTQYF	TRBV6-5	TRBJ2-3
CASSYSRSSRGAFF	TRBV6-5	TRBJ1-1
CASRGNNEQFF	TRBV12-3/TRBV12-4	TRBJ2-1
CSVLQGTLLQETQYF	TRBV29-1	TRBJ2-5
CASTLFGGLSSGANVLTF	TRBV19	TRBJ2-6